The T cell receptor (beta chain) described here comes from a study of tumor and adjacent non-tumor tissue in lung cancer. Study-wide results and caveats: Tumor tissue had significantly higher TCR diversity than normal lung.

The V gene's germline CDR1 is MNHEY and CDR2 SVGAGI. J was trimmed by 9 bases and V by 6 bases; bases with no gene match: 10. The length of the CDR3 is 15 residues. The library came from three nested PCR rounds adapted from ARM-PCR protocols. TCRdb independently ran MiXCR on the multiplex PCR reads; one entry per CDR3 protein. This table holds about 90,000 distinct CDR3 sequences, around three quarters found once. This sample's RNA came from whole unsorted tissue. The normal lung tissue was taken more than 3 cm from the tumor edge. In this sample, this clonotype turned up many times. Its target is not known.

The J gene is TRBJ1-6, the V gene TRBV6-5, with 8 bases that match TRBD1. This TCR came from a woman aged 45-65 years with non-small cell lung cancer. What was sequenced was distant non-tumor lung tissue. CDR3 DNA sequence: TGTGCCAGCAGCCATCAGGGGGCGGGAAGTTCACCCCTCCACTTT. Protein: CASSHQGAGSSPLHF.